The TCR beta chain under discussion was sequenced for a study of blood T cell repertoires in COVID-19. Study context: Both acute and convalescent COVID-19 samples were obtained from the United States, Italy and Spain. Nucleic acid was either cDNA or gDNA, and it came from T cells, B-cell-depleted T cells, or PBMCs.

This clone was counted between two and nine times. V lost 6 bases and J 13 bases, leaving 13 bases between the germline ends. There are 12 residues in the CDR3. Germline CDR1 reads MNHEY; CDR2 reads SVGEGT. Original handling: Estimated nucleated cell counts came from reference gene primer amplification. Profiled with immunoSEQ multiplex PCR; TCRdb holds only in-frame clones, not every one. V and J calls plus clone size are reproduced from that table; the DNA served to infer D and trimming. Seen here are about 220,000 clones, more than 75% observed once, and the top ten hold 9.5% to 15%. The chain is built from TRBV6-2 or TRBV6-3 and TRBJ1-6; tentative D call: TRBD1 (6 bases). The clonotype originates from a human donor in a cohort sampled during active COVID-19. The sequenced sample consisted of peripheral blood. The CDR3, as DNA: TGTGCCAGCAGCCGGACAGATGGTCCCCTCCACTTT. Protein product: CASSRTDGPLHF.